These 21 T cell receptor beta chains were all obtained from the same sample, sequenced in a study of blood T cell repertoires in COVID-19. The assay was immunoSEQ multiplex PCR, and TCRdb's table has in-frame clones only and misses some. The profile covers approximately 470,000 clones, with 70% to 90% appearing a single time and roughly 3.2% taken by the ten largest. Sequencing input: peripheral blood. The origin of the receptors is a human donor in a cohort sampled during active COVID-19.

The gene calls are TRBV7-3 and TRBJ2-6, with D possibly being TRBD1 (5 bases). Trimming stripped 8 bases from V and 1 base from J, with 15 bases between. Germline CDR1 and CDR2: SGHTA and FQGTGA. CDR3 length: 16 residues. The CDR3 sequence is CASSPARASGANVLTF. As DNA, the CDR3 is TGTGCCAGCTCCCCCGCCAGGGCTTCTGGGGCCAACGTCCTGACTTTC.

The chain has TRBV6-2 or TRBV6-3 and TRBJ2-7; the D gene is possibly TRBD1 (7 bases). The CDR3 covers 14 residues. CDR1 and CDR2 from the germline V gene are MNHEY and SVGEGT. With 6 bases removed from V and 6 bases from J, the gap between germline ends came to 18 bases. CDR3 amino acids: CASSLRQGLAEQYF. CDR3 nucleotides: TGTGCCAGCAGCCTACGACAGGGACTGGCCGAGCAGTACTTC.

This chain links TRBV5-1 with TRBJ1-2; perhaps TRBD1 as D (5 bases). Per germline, CDR1 SGHRS and CDR2 YFSETQ. Between the trimmed V and J ends, which lost 4 bases and 5 bases, there was a span of 15 bases. The CDR3 extends over 14 amino acids. The CDR3 spells CASSLERAGYGYTF. The CDR3 region has the DNA TGCGCCAGCAGCCTTGAAAGGGCAGGGTATGGCTACACCTTC.

This chain joins TRBV5-1 and TRBJ2-1, with 14 positions matching TRBD2. This CDR3 has 17 residues. Germline CDR1 SGHRS, CDR2 YFSETQ. V gave up 4 bases and J gave up 7 bases; unmatched junction bases: 10. The CDR3 reads CASSIGLAGGGGNEQFF. As DNA, the CDR3 is TGCGCCAGCAGCATCGGACTAGCGGGAGGTGGGGGTAATGAGCAGTTCTTC.

This chain's CDR3 is CASSSRDRATPLHF. CDR3 sequence (DNA): TGTGCCAGCAGTAGCCGGGACAGGGCGACACCCCTCCACTTT. This chain joins TRBV6-6 and TRBJ1-6, with 9 bases identical to TRBD1. The CDR3 spans 14 residues. The V gene end was trimmed by 5 bases and the J gene end by 11 bases; junction bases not matched to a gene: 7. CDR1 and CDR2 from the germline V gene are MNHNY and SVGAGI (reference sequence).

CDR3 nucleotides: TGCAGCGTTGAACGGGCGGGCGAGCAGTACTTC. This translates into CSVERAGEQYF. J is TRBJ2-7 and V is TRBV29-1, with D perhaps matching TRBD2 (5 bases). Germline lookup yields CDR1 SQVTM and CDR2 ANQGSEA. The germline V and J ends were trimmed by 2 bases and 6 bases, with 8 bases remaining between them. This CDR3 has 11 residues.

Only one count was recorded for this clone. The chain is built from TRBV28 and TRBJ1-5, with D tentatively TRBD1 (6 bases). The V and J ends lost 7 bases and 6 bases respectively, with 13 bases between them. The CDR3 has 13 amino acids. Germline CDR1 MDHEN, CDR2 SYDVKM. CDR3 DNA: TGTGCCAGCAACCGGCTGGGGGCTCAGCCCCAGCATTTT. This encodes CASNRLGAQPQHF.

The CDR3 loop reads CASSQSGSKADTQYF. CDR3 nucleotides: TGTGCCAGCAGCCAGTCCGGGAGTAAAGCAGATACGCAGTATTTT. The V call is TRBV3-1 (or the pseudogene TRBV3-2), the J call TRBJ2-3, with TRBD2 as a possible D gene (6 bases). This CDR3 is 15 amino acids long. The germline V gene encodes CDR1 LGHDT and CDR2 YNNKEL (reference sequence). Trimming cost V 3 bases and J 4 bases, with 14 bases left between them.

This clone came up once. CDR3 bases: TGTGCCAGCAGTCCCAGTAATTCACCCCTCCACTTT. Its translation is CASSPSNSPLHF. The chain has TRBV28 and TRBJ1-6; D ambiguous. The germline V gene encodes CDR1 MDHEN and CDR2 SYDVKM. This CDR3 contains 12 residues. V lost 5 bases and J 6 bases, leaving 5 bases between the germline ends.

The rearrangement links TRBV5-1 to TRBJ2-2; TRBD2 is a possible D gene (5 bases). The CDR3 covers 16 residues. In germline, CDR1 is SGHRS, CDR2 YFSETQ. V was shortened by 0 bases and J by 6 bases, with 15 bases between the two germline ends. The CDR3, as DNA: TGCGCCAGCAGCTTGGAGGTGGCGGGCGGAGCCGGGGAGCTGTTTTTT. This translates into CASSLEVAGGAGELFF.

The chain has TRBV30 and TRBJ2-7, with TRBD2 matching over 10 bases. CDR1 GTSNPN and CDR2 SVGIG come from the germline V gene (reference sequence). The CDR3 has 13 amino acids. Trimming at V came to 4 bases and at J to 4 bases, leaving 4 bases not matched to a gene. The CDR3 DNA sequence: TGTGCCTGGACACCTAGCGGGAGATACGAGCAGTACTTC. Translation gives CAWTPSGRYEQYF.

The J gene is TRBJ2-1, the V gene TRBV3-1 (or the pseudogene TRBV3-2); 7 bases match TRBD2. V was clipped by 4 bases and J by 2 bases; unmatched bases: 2. Germline values: CDR1 LGHDT, CDR2 YNNKEL (reference sequence). The CDR3 contains 14 residues. The CDR3 is CASSRGRAYNEQFF. In DNA form, the CDR3 reads TGTGCCAGCAGCCGGGGGAGGGCCTACAATGAGCAGTTCTTC.

V and J are TRBV19 and TRBJ1-4, with D unresolved. This CDR3 spans 15 amino acids. The germline gives CDR1 LNHDA, CDR2 SQIVND (reference sequence). V lost 5 bases, J lost 5 bases, and 15 bases lay in between. CDR3 region: CASSLWASNNEKLFF. The CDR3, as DNA: TGTGCCAGTAGTCTCTGGGCCAGTAACAATGAAAAACTGTTTTTT. Variable domain in full (rest from reference TRBV19 and TRBJ1-4): DGGITQSPKYLFRKEGQNVTLSCEQNLNHDAMYWYRQDPGQGLRLIYYSQIVNDFQKGDIAEGYSVSREKKESFPLTVTSAQKNPTAFYLCASSLWASNNEKLFFGSGTQLSVL.

This clone was seen more than once but under ten times. This chain uses TRBV19 with TRBJ2-7; 8 positions agree with TRBD1. V shed 10 bases and J 2 bases; nucleotides not matched to a gene: 10. This CDR3 has 14 residues. CDR1 LNHDA and CDR2 SQIVND come from the germline V gene (reference sequence). The CDR3 DNA reads TGTGCCATCACCCCCGGGACAGGTCCCTACGAGCAGTACTTC. Protein: CAITPGTGPYEQYF.

A few counts support this clone. The rearrangement links TRBV28 to TRBJ2-7; 7 positions match TRBD1. The J segment lost 0 bases and the V segment lost 6 bases, leaving 11 bases of the junction unmatched. CDR1 and CDR2 (germline): MDHEN, SYDVKM. The CDR3 extends over 16 amino acids. The chain's CDR3 is CASRGRQGKSSYEQYF. The CDR3 DNA reads TGTGCCAGCAGGGGACGACAGGGAAAGTCCTCCTACGAGCAGTACTTC.

J is TRBJ2-6 and V is TRBV7-3, with 8 bases that match TRBD1. Trimming cost V 4 bases and J 0 bases; bases outside gene matches: 8. CDR1 is SGHTA and CDR2 is FQGTGA in the germline V gene. The CDR3 has 18 amino acids. The DNA for the CDR3 is TGTGCCAGCAGCTCGGTCGAGACAGGGGACTCTGGGGCCAACGTCCTGACTTTC. This translates into CASSSVETGDSGANVLTF. Complete variable domain (other parts from reference TRBV7-3 and TRBJ2-6): GAGVSQTPSNKVTEKGKYVELRCDPISGHTALYWYRQSLGQGPEFLIYFQGTGAADDSGLPNDRFFAVRPEGSVSTLKIQRTERGDSAVYLCASSSVETGDSGANVLTFGAGSRLTVL.

The gene calls are TRBV19 and TRBJ1-5; 8 bases line up with TRBD1. CDR3 size: 15 residues. The germline CDR1 and CDR2 sequences are LNHDA and SQIVND (reference sequence). Losses at the gene ends were 5 bases for V and 0 bases for J; bases not matched to a gene: 3. In DNA form, the CDR3 reads TGTGCCAGTAGTTCAGGGGGCCTTAGCAATCAGCCCCAGCATTTT. It is translated as CASSSGGLSNQPQHF.

This chain joins TRBV10-3 and TRBJ2-2; 10 bases fit TRBD1. V dropped 3 bases and J dropped 5; count of bases not matched to a gene: 3. CDR3 length: 15 residues. Germline CDR1 ENHRY, CDR2 SYGVKD. The CDR3 nucleotides read TGTGCCATCAGTGAAATGGACAGGGGGACCGGGGAGCTGTTTTTT. It is translated as CAISEMDRGTGELFF.

This rearrangement joins TRBV21-1 to TRBJ2-1; the table's D call, TRBD2, has no DNA check behind it. TRBV21-1 is deemed a pseudogene. The CDR3 loop spans 12 amino acids. The CDR3 sequence is CAGLHSGDEQFF. CDR3 in DNA: TGTGCCGGACTGCATTCGGGAGATGAGCAGTTCTTC.

The chain links TRBV19 to TRBJ1-5, with 7 bases that match TRBD1. J was trimmed by 10 bases and V by 5 bases; bases with no gene match: 11. CDR3 length equals 14 residues. Germline CDR1 is LNHDA and CDR2 is SQIVND (reference sequence). This CDR3 reads CASSQTGSQGPQHF. CDR3 nucleotide sequence: TGTGCCAGTAGTCAGACAGGGTCGCAGGGCCCCCAGCATTTT. Full variable domain (rest looked up from reference TRBV19 and TRBJ1-5): DGGITQSPKYLFRKEGQNVTLSCEQNLNHDAMYWYRQDPGQGLRLIYYSQIVNDFQKGDIAEGYSVSREKKESFPLTVTSAQKNPTAFYLCASSQTGSQGPQHFGDGTRLSIL.

The chain combines TRBV18 with TRBJ2-7; D may be TRBD2 (5 bases). V dropped 3 bases and J dropped 3 bases, with 6 bases sitting between them. The CDR3 loop spans 12 amino acids. Germline V gene sequence: CDR1 KGHSH, CDR2 LQKENI. The chain's CDR3 is CASSPGDYEQYF. CDR3 coding DNA: TGTGCCAGCTCACCCGGGGACTACGAGCAGTACTTC.